The T cell receptor (beta chain) under discussion was sequenced for a study of cytomegalovirus exposure and HLA in healthy donors. Across the whole study: Around 190 million T cells yielded 100 million or so unique TCR beta sequences, as an earlier analysis found.

CDR3 size: 16 residues. Whole-study findings and limits: An Asian-associated ancestry cluster reportedly showed fewer N-insertions than the roughly 670-donor mean in a later analysis. TCR beta sequences reportedly predicted most subjects' HLA-A and HLA-B alleles accurately. Later analysis demonstrated an association between a missense DCLRE1C variant and TCR beta V- and J-gene trimming.

The PCR employed 60 Vbeta primers together with 13 Jbeta primers. The table came from immunoSEQ multiplex PCR; TCRdb's copy has only in-frame clones and leaves some out. This sample has 150,000 to 200,000 clones, with about 90% found just once. A remark on this clone: Its antigen is not identified.

The genes are TRBV21-1 and TRBJ2-7; the table assigns TRBD1, which was not confirmed against the DNA. TRBV21-1 is a pseudogene. Sequenced input: PBMCs. This TCR was sampled from a girl less than two years old in good health and CMV-seronegative. CDR3 DNA sequence: TGTGCCAGCAGCAAAACGGGACAGGGGTTGGTCTACGAGCAGTACTTC. It encodes CASSKTGQGLVYEQYF.